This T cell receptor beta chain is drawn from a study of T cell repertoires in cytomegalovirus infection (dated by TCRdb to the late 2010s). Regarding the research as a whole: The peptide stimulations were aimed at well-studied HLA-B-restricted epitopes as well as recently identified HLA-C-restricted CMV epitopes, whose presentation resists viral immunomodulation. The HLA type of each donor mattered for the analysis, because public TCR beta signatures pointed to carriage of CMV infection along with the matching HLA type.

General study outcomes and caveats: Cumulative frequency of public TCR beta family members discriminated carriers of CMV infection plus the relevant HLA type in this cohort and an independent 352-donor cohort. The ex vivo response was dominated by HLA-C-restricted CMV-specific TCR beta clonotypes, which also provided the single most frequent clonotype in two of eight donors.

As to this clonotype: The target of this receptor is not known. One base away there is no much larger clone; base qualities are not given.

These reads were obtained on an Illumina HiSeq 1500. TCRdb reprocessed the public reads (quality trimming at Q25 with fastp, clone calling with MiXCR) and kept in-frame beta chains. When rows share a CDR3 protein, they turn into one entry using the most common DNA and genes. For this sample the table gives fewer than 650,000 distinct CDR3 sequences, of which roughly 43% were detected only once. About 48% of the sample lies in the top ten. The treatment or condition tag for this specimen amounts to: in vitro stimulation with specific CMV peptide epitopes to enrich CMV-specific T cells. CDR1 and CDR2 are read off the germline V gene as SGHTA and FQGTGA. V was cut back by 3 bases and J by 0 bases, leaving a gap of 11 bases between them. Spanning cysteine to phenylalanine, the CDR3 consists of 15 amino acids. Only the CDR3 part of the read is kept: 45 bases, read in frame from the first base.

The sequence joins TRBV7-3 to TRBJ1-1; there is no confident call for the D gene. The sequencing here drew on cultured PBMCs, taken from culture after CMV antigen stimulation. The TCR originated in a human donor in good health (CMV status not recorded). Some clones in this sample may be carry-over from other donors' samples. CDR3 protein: CASSFFEEMNTEAFF. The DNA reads TGTGCCAGCAGCTTCTTCGAGGAGATGAACACTGAAGCTTTCTTT. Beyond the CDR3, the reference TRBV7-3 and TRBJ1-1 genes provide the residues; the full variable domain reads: GAGVSQTPSNKVTEKGKYVELRCDPISGHTALYWYRQSLGQGPEFLIYFQGTGAADDSGLPNDRFFAVRPEGSVSTLKIQRTERGDSAVYLCASSFFEEMNTEAFFGQGTRLTVV.